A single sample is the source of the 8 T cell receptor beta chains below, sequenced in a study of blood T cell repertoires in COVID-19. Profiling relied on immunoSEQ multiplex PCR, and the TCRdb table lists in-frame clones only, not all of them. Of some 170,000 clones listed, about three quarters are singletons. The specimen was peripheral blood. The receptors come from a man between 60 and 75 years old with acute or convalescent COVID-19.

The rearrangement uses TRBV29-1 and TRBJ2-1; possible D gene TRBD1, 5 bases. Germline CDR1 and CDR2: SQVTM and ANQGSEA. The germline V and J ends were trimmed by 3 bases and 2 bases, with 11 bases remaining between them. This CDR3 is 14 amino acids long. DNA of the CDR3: TGCAGCGTTGAGGGGCAGAGTACCTACAATGAGCAGTTCTTC. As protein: CSVEGQSTYNEQFF.

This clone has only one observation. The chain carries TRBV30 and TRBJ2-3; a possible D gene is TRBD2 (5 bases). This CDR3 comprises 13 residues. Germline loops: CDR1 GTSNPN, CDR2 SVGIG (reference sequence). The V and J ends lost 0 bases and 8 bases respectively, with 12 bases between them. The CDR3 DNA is TGTGCCTGGAGTGTAGGACTTGGAACTACGCAGTATTTT. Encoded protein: CAWSVGLGTTQYF. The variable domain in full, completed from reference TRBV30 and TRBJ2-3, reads SQTIHQWPATLVQPVGSPLSLECTVEGTSNPNLYWYRQAAGRGLQLLFYSVGIGQISSEVPQNLSASRPQDRQFILSSKKLLLSDSGFYLCAWSVGLGTTQYFGPGTRLTVL.

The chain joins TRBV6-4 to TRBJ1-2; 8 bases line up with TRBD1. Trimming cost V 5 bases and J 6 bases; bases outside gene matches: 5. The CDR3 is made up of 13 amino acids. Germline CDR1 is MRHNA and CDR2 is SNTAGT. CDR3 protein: CASSPTGDNGYTF. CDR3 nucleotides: TGTGCCAGCAGTCCGACAGGGGATAATGGCTACACCTTC.

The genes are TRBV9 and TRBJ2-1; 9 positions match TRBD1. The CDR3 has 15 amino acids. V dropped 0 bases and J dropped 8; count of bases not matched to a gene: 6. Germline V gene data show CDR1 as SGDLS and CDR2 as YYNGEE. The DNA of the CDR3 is TGTGCCAGCAGCGTAGTTGGGACAGGGTTGGATGAGCAGTTCTTC. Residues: CASSVVGTGLDEQFF.

The CDR3, as DNA: TGTGCCAGCAGCTTAGGTAGCGGGGACTACGAGCAGTACTTC. Protein sequence: CASSLGSGDYEQYF. The chain combines TRBV7-3 with TRBJ2-7; TRBD2 matches 8 bases. V gave up 2 bases and J gave up 3 bases; unmatched junction bases: 3. The CDR3 sequence is 14 residues long. CDR1 and CDR2 from the germline V gene are SGHTA and FQGTGA.

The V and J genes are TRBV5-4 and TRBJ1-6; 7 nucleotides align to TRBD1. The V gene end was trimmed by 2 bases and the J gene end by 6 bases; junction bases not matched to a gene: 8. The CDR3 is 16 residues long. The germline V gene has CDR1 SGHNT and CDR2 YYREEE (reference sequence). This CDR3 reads CASSFRSGGSNSPLHF. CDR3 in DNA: TGTGCCAGCAGCTTCCGATCAGGGGGAAGTAATTCACCCCTCCACTTT.

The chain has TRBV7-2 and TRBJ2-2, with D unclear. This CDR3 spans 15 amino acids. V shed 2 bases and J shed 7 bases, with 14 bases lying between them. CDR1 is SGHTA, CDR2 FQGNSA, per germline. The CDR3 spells CASSLSYVSGGELFF. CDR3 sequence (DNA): TGTGCCAGCAGCTTAAGCTACGTCTCCGGCGGGGAGCTGTTTTTT. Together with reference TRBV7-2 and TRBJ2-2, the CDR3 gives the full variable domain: GAGVSQSPSNKVTEKGKDVELRCDPISGHTALYWYRQSLGQGLEFLIYFQGNSAPDKSGLPSDRFSAERTGGSVSTLTIQRTQQEDSAVYLCASSLSYVSGGELFFGEGSRLTVL.

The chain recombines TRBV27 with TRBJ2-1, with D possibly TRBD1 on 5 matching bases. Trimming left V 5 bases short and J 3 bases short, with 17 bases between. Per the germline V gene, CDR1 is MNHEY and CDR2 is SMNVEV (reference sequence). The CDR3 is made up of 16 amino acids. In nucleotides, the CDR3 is TGTGCCAGCAGTCCCTCGGGTGGGGCCAGCTACAATGAGCAGTTCTTC. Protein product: CASSPSGGASYNEQFF.